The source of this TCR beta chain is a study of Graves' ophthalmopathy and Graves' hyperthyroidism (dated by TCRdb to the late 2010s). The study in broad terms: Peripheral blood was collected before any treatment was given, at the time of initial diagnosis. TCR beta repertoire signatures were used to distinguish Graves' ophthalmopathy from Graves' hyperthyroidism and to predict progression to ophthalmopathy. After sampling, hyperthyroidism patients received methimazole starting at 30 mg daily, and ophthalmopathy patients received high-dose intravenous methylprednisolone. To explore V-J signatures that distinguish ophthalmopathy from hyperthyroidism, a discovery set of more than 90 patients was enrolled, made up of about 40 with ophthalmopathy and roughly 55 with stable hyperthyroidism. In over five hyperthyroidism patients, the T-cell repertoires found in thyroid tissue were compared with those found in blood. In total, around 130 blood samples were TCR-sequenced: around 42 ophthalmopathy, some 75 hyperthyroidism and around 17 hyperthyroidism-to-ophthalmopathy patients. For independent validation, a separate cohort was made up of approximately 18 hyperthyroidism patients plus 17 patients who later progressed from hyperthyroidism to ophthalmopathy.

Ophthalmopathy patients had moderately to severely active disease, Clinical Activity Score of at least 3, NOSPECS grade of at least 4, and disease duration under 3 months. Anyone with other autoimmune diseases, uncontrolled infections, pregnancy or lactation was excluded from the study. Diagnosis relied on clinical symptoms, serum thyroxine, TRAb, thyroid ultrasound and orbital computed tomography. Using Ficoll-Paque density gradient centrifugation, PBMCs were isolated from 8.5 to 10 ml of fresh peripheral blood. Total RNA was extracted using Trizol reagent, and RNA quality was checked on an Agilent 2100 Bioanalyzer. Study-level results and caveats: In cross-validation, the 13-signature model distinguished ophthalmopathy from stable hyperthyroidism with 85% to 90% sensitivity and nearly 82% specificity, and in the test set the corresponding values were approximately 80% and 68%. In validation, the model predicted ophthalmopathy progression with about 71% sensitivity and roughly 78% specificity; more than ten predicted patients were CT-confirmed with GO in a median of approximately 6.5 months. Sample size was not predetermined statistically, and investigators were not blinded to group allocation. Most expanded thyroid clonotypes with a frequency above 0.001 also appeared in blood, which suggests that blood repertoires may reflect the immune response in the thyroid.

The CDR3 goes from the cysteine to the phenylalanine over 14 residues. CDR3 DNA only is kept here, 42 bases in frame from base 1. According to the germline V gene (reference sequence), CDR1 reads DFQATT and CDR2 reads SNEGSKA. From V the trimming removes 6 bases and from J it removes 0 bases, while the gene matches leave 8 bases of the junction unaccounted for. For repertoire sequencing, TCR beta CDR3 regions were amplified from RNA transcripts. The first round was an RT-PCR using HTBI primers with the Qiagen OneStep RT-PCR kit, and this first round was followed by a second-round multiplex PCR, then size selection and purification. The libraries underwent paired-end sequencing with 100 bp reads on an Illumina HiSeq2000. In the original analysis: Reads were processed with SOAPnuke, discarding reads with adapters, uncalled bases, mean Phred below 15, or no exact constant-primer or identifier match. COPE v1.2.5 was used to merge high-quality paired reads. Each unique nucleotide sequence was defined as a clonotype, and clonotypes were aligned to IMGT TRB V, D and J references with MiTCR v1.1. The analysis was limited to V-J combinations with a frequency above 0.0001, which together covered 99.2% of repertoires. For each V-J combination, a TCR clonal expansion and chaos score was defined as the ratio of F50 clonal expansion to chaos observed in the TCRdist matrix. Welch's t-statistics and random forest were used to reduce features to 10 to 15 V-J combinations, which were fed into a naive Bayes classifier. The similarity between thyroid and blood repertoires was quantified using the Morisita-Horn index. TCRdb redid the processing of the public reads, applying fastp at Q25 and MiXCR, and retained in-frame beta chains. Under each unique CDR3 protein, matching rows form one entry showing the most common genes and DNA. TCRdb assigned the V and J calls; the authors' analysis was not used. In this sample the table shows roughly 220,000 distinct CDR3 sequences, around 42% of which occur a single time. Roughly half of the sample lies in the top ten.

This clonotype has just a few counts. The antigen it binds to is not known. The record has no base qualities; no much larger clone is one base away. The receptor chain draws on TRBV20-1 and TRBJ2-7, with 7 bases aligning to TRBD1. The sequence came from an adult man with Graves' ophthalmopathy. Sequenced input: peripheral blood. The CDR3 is CSATDRSGSYEQYF. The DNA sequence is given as TGCAGTGCCACGGACAGGTCGGGCTCCTACGAGCAGTACTTC.